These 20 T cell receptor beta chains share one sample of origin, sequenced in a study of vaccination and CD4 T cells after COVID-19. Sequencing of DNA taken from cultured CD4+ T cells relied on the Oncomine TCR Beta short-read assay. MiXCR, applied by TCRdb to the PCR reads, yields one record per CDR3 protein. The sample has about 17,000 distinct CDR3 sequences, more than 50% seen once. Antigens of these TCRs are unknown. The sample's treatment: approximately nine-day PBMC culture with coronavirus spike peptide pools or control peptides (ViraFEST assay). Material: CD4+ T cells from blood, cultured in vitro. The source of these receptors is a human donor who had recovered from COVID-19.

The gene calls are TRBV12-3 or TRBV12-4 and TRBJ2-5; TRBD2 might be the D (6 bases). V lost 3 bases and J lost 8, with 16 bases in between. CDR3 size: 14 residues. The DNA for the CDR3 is TGTGCCAGCAGTTTGGAGGGGCGCACTACAACCCAGTACTTC. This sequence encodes CASSLEGRTTTQYF.

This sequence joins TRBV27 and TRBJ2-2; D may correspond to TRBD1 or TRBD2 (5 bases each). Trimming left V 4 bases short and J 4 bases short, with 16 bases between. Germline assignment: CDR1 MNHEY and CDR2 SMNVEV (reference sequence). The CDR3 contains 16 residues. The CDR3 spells CASSSRDPGVTGELFF. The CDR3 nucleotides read TGTGCCAGCAGTTCCCGGGACCCAGGTGTCACCGGGGAGCTGTTTTTT.

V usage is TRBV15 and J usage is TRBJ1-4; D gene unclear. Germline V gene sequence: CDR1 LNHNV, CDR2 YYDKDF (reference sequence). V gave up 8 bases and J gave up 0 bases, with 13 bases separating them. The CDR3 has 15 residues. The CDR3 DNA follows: TGTGCCACCCATAAATGGAGCGCAACTAATGAAAAACTGTTTTTT. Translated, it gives CATHKWSATNEKLFF.

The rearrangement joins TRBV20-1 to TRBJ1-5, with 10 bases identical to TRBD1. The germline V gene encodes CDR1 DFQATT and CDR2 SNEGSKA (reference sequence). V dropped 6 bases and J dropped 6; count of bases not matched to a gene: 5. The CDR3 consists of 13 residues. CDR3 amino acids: CSAMDRGSQPQHF. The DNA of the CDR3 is TGCAGTGCAATGGACAGGGGGAGTCAGCCCCAGCATTTT.

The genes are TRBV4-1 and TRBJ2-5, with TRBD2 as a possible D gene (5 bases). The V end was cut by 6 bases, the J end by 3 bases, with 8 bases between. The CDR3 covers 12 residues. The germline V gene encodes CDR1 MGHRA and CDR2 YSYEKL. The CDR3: CASSKEEETQYF. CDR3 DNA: TGCGCCAGCAGTAAGGAGGAAGAGACCCAGTACTTC.

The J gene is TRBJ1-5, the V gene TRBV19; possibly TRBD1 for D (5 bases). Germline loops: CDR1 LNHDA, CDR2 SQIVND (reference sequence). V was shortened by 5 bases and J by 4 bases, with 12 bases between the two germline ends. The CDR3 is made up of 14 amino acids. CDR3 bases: TGTGCCAGTAGTCAAGACAGCTCAAATCAGCCCCAGCATTTT. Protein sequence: CASSQDSSNQPQHF.

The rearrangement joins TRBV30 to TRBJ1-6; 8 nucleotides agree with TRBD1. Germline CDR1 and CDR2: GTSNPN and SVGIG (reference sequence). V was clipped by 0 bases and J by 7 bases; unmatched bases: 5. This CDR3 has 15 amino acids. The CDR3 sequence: CAWSVSGGGNSPLHF. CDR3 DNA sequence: TGTGCCTGGAGTGTCTCAGGGGGCGGGAATTCACCCCTCCACTTT. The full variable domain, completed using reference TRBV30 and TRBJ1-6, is SQTIHQWPATLVQPVGSPLSLECTVEGTSNPNLYWYRQAAGRGLQLLFYSVGIGQISSEVPQNLSASRPQDRQFILSSKKLLLSDSGFYLCAWSVSGGGNSPLHFGNGTRLTVT.

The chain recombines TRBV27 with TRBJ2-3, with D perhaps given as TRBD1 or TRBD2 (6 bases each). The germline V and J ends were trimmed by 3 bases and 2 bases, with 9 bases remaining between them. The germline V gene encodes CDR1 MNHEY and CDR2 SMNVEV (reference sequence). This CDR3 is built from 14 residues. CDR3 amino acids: CASSLWGATDTQYF. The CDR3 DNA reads TGTGCCAGCAGTTTGTGGGGGGCCACAGATACGCAGTATTTT.

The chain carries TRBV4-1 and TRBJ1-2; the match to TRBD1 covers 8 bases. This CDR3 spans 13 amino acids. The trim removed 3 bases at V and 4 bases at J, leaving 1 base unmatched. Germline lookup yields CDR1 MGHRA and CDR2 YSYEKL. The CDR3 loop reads CASSHGQGYGYTF. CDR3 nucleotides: TGCGCCAGCAGCCACGGACAGGGCTATGGCTACACCTTC.

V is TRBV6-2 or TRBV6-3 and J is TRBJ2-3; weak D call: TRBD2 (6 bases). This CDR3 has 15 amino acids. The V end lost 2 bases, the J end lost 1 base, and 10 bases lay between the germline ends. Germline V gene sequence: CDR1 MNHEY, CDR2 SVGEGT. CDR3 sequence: CASSYRASGTDTQYF. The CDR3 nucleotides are TGTGCCAGCAGTTACAGGGCTAGCGGCACAGATACGCAGTATTTT.

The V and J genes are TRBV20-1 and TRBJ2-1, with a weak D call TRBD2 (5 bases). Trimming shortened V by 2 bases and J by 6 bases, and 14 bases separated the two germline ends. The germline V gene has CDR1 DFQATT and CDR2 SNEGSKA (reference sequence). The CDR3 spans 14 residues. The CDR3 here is CSARSGIPANEQFF. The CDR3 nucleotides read TGCAGTGCTAGATCCGGGATTCCCGCCAATGAGCAGTTCTTC.

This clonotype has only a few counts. CDR3 coding DNA: TGTGCCAGCAGTTTCCGGGCGGATACCCAGTACTTC. Translated, it gives CASSFRADTQYF. The rearrangement links TRBV12-3 or TRBV12-4 to TRBJ2-5; D uncertain. Trimming stripped 3 bases from V and 8 bases from J, with 10 bases between. CDR3 length: 12 residues.

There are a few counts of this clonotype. The chain's CDR3 is CASSWGVTGGPTDTQYF. CDR3 nucleotide sequence: TGTGCCAGCAGCTGGGGGGTGACGGGAGGGCCGACAGATACGCAGTATTTT. The chain recombines TRBV27 with TRBJ2-3, with 8 bases fitting TRBD2. The CDR3 is 17 amino acids. After removal of 6 bases from V and 3 bases from J, the junction contained 14 bases not matched to a gene. CDR1 and CDR2 (germline): MNHEY, SMNVEV (reference sequence).

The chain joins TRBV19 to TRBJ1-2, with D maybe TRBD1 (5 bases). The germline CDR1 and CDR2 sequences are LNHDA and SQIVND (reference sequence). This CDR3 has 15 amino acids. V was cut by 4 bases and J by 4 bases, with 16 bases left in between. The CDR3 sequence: CASSTGTGGSYGYTF. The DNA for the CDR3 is TGTGCCAGTAGTACGGGCACAGGTGGGAGCTATGGCTACACCTTC.

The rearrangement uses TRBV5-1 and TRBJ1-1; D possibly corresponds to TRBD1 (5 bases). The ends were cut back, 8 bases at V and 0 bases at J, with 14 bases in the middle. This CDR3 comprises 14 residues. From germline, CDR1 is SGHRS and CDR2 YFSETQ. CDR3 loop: CASKNPTVNTEAFF. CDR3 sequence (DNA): TGCGCCAGTAAGAACCCGACAGTGAACACTGAAGCTTTCTTT.

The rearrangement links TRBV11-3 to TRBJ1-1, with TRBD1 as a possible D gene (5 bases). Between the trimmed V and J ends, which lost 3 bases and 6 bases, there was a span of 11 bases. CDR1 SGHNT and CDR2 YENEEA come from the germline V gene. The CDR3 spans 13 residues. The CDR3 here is CASSFAGRAEAFF. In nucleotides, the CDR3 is TGTGCCAGCAGCTTTGCGGGGCGGGCTGAAGCTTTCTTT. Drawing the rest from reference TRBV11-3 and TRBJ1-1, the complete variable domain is EAGVVQSPRYKIIEKKQPVAFWCNPISGHNTLYWYLQNLGQGPELLIRYENEEAVDDSQLPKDRFSAERLKGVDSTLKIQPAELGDSAVYLCASSFAGRAEAFFGQGTRLTVV.

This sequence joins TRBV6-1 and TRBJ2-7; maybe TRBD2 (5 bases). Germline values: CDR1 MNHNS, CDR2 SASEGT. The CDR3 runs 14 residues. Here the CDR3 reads CASLKIGGLYEQYF. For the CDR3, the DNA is TGTGCAAGTCTCAAGATCGGCGGACTCTACGAGCAGTACTTC.

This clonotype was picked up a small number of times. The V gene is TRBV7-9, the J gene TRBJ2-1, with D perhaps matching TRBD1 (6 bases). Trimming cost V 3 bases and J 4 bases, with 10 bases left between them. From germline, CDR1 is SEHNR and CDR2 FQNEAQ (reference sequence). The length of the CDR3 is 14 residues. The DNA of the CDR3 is TGTGCCAGCAGCTTGTCGGACAGTTACAATGAGCAGTTCTTC. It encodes CASSLSDSYNEQFF.

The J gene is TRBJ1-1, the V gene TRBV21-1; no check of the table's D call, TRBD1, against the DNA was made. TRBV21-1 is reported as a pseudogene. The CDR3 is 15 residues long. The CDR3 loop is CASSNLDRVNTEAFF. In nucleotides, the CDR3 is TGTGCCAGCAGCAACTTAGACAGGGTGAACACTGAAGCTTTCTTT.

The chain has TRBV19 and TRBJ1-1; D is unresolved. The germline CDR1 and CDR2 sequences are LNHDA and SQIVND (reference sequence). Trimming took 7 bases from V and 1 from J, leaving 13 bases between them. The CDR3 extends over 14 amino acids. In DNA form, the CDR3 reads TGTGCCAGTACCCCTATCGGCAGGAACACTGAAGCTTTCTTT. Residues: CASTPIGRNTEAFF.